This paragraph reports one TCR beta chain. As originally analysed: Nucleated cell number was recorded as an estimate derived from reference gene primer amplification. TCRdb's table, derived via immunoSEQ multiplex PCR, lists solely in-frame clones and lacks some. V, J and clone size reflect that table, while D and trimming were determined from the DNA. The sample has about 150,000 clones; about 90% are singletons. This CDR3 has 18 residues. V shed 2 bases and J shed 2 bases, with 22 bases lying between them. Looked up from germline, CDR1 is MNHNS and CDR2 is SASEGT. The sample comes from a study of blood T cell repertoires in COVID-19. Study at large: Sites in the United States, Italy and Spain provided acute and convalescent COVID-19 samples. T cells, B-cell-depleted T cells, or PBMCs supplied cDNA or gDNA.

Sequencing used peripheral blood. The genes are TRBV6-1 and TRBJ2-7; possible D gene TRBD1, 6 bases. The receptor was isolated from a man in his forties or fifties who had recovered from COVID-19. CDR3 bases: TGTGCCAGCAGTGAAATTTATACAGGGCCAGGACGCACCTACGAGCAGTACTTC. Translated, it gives CASSEIYTGPGRTYEQYF.